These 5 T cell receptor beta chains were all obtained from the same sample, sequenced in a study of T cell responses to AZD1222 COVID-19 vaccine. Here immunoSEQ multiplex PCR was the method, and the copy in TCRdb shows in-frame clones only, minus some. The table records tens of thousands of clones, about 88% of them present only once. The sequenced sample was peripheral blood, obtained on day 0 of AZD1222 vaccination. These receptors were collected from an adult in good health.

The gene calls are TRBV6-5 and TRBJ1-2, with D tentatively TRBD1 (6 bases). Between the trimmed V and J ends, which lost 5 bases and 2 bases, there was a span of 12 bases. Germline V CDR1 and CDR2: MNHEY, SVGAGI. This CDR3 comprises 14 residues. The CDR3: CASSTPDRNYGYTF. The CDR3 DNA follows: TGTGCCAGCAGTACGCCGGACAGAAACTATGGCTACACCTTC.

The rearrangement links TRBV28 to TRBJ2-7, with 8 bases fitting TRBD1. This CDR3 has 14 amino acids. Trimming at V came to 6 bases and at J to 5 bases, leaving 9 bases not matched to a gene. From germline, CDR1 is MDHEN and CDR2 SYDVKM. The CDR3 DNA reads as TGTGCCAGCAGACTCCGACAGGGGACAAACGAGCAGTACTTC. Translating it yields CASRLRQGTNEQYF.

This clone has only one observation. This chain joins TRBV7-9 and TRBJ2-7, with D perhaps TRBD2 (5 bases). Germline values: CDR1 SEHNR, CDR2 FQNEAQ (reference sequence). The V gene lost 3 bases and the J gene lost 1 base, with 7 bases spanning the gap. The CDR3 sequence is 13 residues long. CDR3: CASSFGESYEQYF. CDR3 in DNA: TGTGCCAGCAGCTTTGGGGAGTCCTACGAGCAGTACTTC.

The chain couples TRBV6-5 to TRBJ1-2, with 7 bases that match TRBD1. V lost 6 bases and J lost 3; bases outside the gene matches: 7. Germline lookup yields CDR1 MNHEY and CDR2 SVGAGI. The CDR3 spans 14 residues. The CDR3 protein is CASRGQLSYYGYTF. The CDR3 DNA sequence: TGTGCCAGCAGGGGACAGCTATCCTACTATGGCTACACCTTC.

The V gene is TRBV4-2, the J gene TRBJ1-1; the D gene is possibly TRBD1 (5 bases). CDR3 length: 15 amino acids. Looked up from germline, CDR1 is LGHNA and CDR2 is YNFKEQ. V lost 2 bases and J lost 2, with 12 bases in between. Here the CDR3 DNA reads TGTGCCAGCAGCCAACACGAGACAGTAAACACTGAAGCTTTCTTT. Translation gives CASSQHETVNTEAFF.